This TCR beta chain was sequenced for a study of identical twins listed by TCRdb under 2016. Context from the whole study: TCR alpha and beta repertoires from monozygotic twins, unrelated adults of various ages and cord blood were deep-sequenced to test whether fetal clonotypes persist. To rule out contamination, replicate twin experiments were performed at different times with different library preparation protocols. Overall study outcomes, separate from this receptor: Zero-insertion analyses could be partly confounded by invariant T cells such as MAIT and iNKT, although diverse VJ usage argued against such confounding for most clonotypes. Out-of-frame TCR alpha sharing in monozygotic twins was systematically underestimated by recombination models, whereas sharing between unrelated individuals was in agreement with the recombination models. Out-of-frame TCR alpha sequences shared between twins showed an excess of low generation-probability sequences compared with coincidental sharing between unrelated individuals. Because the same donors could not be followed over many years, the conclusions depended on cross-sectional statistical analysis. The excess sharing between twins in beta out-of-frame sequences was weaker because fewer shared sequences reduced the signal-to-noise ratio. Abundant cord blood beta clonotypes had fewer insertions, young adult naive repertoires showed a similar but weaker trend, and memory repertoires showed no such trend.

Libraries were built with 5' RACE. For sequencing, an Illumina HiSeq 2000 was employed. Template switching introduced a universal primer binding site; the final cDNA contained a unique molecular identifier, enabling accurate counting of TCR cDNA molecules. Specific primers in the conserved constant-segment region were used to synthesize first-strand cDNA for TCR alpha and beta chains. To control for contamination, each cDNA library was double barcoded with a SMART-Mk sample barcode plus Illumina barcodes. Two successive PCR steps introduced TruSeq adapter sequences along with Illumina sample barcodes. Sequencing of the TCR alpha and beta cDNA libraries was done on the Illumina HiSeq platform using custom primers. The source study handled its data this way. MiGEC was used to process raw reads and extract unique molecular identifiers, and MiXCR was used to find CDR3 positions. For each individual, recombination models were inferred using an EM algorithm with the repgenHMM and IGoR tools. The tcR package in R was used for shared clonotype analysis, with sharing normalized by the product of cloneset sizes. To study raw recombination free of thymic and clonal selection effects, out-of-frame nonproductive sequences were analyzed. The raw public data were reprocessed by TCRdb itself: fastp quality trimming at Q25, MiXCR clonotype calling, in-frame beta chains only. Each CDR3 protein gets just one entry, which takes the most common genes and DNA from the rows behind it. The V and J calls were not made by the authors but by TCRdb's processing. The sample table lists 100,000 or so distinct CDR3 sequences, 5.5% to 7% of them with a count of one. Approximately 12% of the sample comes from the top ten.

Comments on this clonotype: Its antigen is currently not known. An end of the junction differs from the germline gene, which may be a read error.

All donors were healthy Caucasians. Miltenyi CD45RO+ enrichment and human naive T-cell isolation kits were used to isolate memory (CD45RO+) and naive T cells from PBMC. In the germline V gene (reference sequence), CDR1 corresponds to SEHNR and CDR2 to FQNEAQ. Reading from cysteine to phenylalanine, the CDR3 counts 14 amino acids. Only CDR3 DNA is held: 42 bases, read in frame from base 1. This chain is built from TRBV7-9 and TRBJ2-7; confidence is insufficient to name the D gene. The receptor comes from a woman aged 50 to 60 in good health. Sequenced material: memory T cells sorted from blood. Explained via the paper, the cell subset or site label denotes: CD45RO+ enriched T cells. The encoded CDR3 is CGSSFPSAHYEQYF. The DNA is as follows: TGTGGCAGCAGCTTTCCCAGCGCCCATTACGAGCAGTACTTC.